This T cell receptor (beta chain) is drawn from a study of T cells expressing NK-cell markers. As for the study in general: CD3+CD56+NKG2C+, CD3+CD56+NKG2C- and CD3+CD56-NKG2C+ T cells, once sorted, supplied the TCR beta repertoires.

Whole-study results and caveats: Whether expanded NKG2C+ T cell clones were HCMV-specific remained unclear.

TCRdb processed the 5' RACE reads again and assigns one entry to each CDR3 protein, with no DNA. The listing contains approximately 550,000 distinct CDR3 sequences. As for this clonotype: Its antigen remains unidentified.

The V gene's germline CDR1 is DFQATT and CDR2 SNEGSKA (reference sequence). This CDR3 is 15 amino acids long. The TCR was taken from a man younger than 30 in good health. Specimen: blood T cells: a sorted CD56 or NKG2C T cell subset, CD4+ or CD8+ T cells, or bulk PBMC T cells (not recorded which). This rearrangement joins TRBV20-1 to TRBJ2-7; TCRdb calls TRBD1, which cannot be checked without DNA. The CDR3 is CSARDRQDILYEQYF.